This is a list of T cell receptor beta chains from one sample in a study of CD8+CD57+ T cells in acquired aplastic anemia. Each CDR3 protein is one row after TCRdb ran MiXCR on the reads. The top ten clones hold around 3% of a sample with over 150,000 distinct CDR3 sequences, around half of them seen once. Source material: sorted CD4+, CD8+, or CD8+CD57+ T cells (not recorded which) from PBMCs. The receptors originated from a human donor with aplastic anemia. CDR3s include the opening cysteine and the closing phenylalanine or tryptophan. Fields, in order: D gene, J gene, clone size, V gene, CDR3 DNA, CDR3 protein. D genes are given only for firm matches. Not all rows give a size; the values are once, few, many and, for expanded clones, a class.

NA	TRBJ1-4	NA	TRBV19	TGTGCCAGTAGTATGCTCAGGGGCCGTAATGAAAAACTGTTTTTT	CASSMLRGRNEKLFF
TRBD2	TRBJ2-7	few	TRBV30	TGTGCCCTTAATAGCGGGGGGGGTTTAAGGGAGCAGTACTTC	CALNSGGGLREQYF
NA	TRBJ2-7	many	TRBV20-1	TGCAGTGCCTTATTACAGGGCCCCGAGCAGTACTTC	CSALLQGPEQYF
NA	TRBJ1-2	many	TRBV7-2	TGTGCCAGCACCCCCGCCAGGGTTGGCTATGGCTACACCTTC	CASTPARVGYGYTF
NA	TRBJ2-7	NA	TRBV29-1	TGCAGCGCCTGGGGGGATACCTACGAGCAGTACTTC	CSAWGDTYEQYF
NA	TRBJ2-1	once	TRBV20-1	TGCAGTGCTAGGTATGAGCAGTTCTTC	CSARYEQFF
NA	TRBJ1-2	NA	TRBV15	TGTGCCACCAGCAGGGGTCGGACCGGGAACTATGGCTACACCTTC	CATSRGRTGNYGYTF
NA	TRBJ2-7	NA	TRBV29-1	TGCAGCGTTGAAGTCACAGGTCTCCTTTCCTACGAGCAGTACTTC	CSVEVTGLLSYEQYF
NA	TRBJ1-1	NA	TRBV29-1	TGCAGCGTTGATTACGGGGATATGGTCACTGAAGCTTTCTTT	CSVDYGDMVTEAFF
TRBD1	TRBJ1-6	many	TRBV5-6	TGTGCCAGCAGCCGTACCGGGACAGGGGGTTCACCCCTCCACTTT	CASSRTGTGGSPLHF
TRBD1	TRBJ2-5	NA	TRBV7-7	TGTGCTAGCAGCTTAGTAGGGGGCGGAGAGACCCAGTACTTC	CASSLVGGGETQYF
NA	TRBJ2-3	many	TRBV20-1	TGCAGTGCGGAGGACGCAGATACGCAGTATTTT	CSAEDADTQYF
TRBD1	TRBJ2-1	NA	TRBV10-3	TGTGCCATTGGGACAGCCACCTACAATGAGCAGTTCTTC	CAIGTATYNEQFF
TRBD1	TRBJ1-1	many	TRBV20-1	TGCAGTGCCGAGCCGGGACAGGCGAACACTGAAGCTTTCTTT	CSAEPGQANTEAFF
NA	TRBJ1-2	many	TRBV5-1	TGCGCCAGCAAGGCAGGGCTGATAAACTATGGCTACACCTTC	CASKAGLINYGYTF
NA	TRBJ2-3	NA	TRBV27	TGTGCCAGCAGTTTTGAGGGAGCGATCACAGATACGCAGTATTTT	CASSFEGAITDTQYF
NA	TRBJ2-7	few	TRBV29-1	TGCAGCGTTGAGACCGGGACCGCCCAGGACGAGCAGTACTTC	CSVETGTAQDEQYF
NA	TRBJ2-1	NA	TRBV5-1	TGCGCCAGCACCTCCGTCAGCGGGTTTCAGAGCTCCTACAATGAGCAGTTCTTC	CASTSVSGFQSSYNEQFF
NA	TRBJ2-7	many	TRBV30	TGTGCCTGGAGCCCCATGACCTTGGGTCCCCTCGAGCAGTACTTC	CAWSPMTLGPLEQYF
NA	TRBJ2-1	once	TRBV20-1	TGCAGTGCTAGAGATGACTCGTTACCACCCTACAATGGGCAGTTCTTC	CSARDDSLPPYNGQFF
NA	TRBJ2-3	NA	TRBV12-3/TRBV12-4	TGTGCCAGCAGTTCAGTAGGCCCCAGACGCACAGATACGCAGTATTTT	CASSSVGPRRTDTQYF
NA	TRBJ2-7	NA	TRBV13	TGTGCCAGCAGCTTAGAAATCCCTTACGAGCAGTACTTC	CASSLEIPYEQYF
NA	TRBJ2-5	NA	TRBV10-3	TGTGCCAGCTCACCAGGGCTAGCGAATAGGGAGACCCAATACTTC	CASSPGLANRETQYF
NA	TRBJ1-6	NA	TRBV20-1	TGCAGTGCCACTAGGACCATCGGGGGATCACCCCTCCACTTT	CSATRTIGGSPLHF
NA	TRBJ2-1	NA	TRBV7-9	TGTGCCAGCAGCTGGCGGGTAAATGAGCAGTTCTTC	CASSWRVNEQFF
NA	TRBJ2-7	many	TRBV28	TGTGTGACGTTGGGCCTCTCCTACGAGCAGTACTTC	CVTLGLSYEQYF
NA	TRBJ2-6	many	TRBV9	TGTGCCAGCAGCGAAAGAGGCTCTGGGGCCAACGTCCTGACTTTC	CASSERGSGANVLTF
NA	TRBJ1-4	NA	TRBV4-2	TGTGCCAGCAGCCAACCCCCAGCAGGGGAGAATGAAAAACTGTTTTTT	CASSQPPAGENEKLFF
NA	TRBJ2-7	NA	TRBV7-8	TGTGCCAGCAGCCCCCTCAGGGCGGGCGAGCAGTACTTC	CASSPLRAGEQYF
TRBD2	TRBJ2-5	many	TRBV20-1	TGCAGTGCTAGCGGCAACCTAGCGGGCCAAGAGACCCAGTACTTC	CSASGNLAGQETQYF
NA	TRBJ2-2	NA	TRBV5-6	TGTGCCAGCAGCTTTCTCCGACTAAAGAGCGGCACCGGGGAGCTGTTTTTT	CASSFLRLKSGTGELFF
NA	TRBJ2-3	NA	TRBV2	TGTGCCAGCAGTGAACAGGGCGCGACAGATACGCAGTATTTT	CASSEQGATDTQYF
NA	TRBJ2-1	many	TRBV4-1	TGCGCCAGCAGCACGTCGGGGGTCTCCTACAATGAGCAGTTCTTC	CASSTSGVSYNEQFF
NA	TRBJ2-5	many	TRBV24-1	TGTGCCACCAGTGACACCTACAGGGGGGGGTACCAAGAGACCCAGTACTTC	CATSDTYRGGYQETQYF
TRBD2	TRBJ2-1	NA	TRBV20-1	TGCAGTGCTAGAGCGGGGGGGGCGGAGAATGAGCAGTTCTTC	CSARAGGAENEQFF
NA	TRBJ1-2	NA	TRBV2	TGTGCCAGCAGTGAAATGGGCCCGGCTAACTATGGCTACACCTTC	CASSEMGPANYGYTF
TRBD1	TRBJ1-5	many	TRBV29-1	TGCAGCGTGGCCCGGGACAGAAATCAGCCCCAGCATTTT	CSVARDRNQPQHF
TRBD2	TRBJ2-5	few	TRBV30	TGTGCCTGGAGTGGGGGAGGGCCCCGGGAGACCCAGTACTTC	CAWSGGGPRETQYF
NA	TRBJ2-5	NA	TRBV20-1	TGCAGTGCTAGTCTTACTAGAGGAGAGACCCAGTACTTC	CSASLTRGETQYF
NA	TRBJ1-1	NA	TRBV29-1	TGCAGCGCTATGGACGCCTCGAACACTGATGCTTTCTTT	CSAMDASNTDAFF
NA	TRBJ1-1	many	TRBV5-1	TGCGCCAGCAACCAGGGCTGGGAGGGCACTGAAGCTTTCTTT	CASNQGWEGTEAFF
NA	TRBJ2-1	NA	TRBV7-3	TGTGCCAGCAGCTTGGGGGGGGCCCACAATGAGCAGTTCTTC	CASSLGGAHNEQFF
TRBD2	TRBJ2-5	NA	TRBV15	TGTGCCACCAGCAGGTTACTAGCGGGGGGGTTTGAGACCCAGTACTTC	CATSRLLAGGFETQYF
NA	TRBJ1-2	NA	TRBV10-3	TGTGCCATCAGTGAGTCGACCAGTCTAACGTGGGACTACACCTTC	CAISESTSLTWDYTF
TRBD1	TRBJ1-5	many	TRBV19	TGTGCCAGTAGTCGGACAGGCCCAAGGGGGGATCAGCCCCAGCATTTT	CASSRTGPRGDQPQHF
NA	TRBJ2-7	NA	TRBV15	TGTGCCACCAGCAGTAGACCTTTCGCTGACAGCTACGAGCAGTACTTC	CATSSRPFADSYEQYF
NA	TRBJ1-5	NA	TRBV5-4	TGTGCCAGCAGCCCGAAGGACGGCGGCAATCAGCCCCAGCATTTT	CASSPKDGGNQPQHF
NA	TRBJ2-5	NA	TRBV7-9	TGTGCCAGCAGCACCACAGGTACCCAGTACTTC	CASSTTGTQYF